Below, one TCR beta chain is given with its context. The CDR3 loop spans 15 amino acids. From germline, CDR1 is MGHDK and CDR2 SYGVNS. Trimming removed 6 bases at V and 3 bases at J, with 14 bases between. It was with a sample-barcoded 5' primer and a J-beta primer mix that a second PCR of roughly 6 to 11 cycles was run. Using its own MiXCR run on the 5' RACE reads, TCRdb lists one record per CDR3 protein. The sample lists 1 million or so distinct CDR3 sequences, under 45% seen once, with approximately 17% in the top ten. The sample comes from a study of blood T cells in healthy people across ages. In each sample, at least 6 million PBMCs were isolated.

Sequenced: blood. The chain links TRBV25-1 to TRBJ1-4; D remains ambiguous. This TCR derives from a woman aged 55-75 years in good health. CDR3 region: CASSPGFPANEKLFF. As DNA, the CDR3 is TGTGCCAGCAGCCCAGGCTTTCCCGCTAATGAAAAACTGTTTTTT.